This T cell receptor beta chain was found in a study of T-cell reconstitution after alpha-beta-depleted transplantation in children listed by TCRdb under 2016. Turning to the overall study: Using TCR repertoire profiling, the study followed T-cell immune reconstitution in a quantitative way in children after TCRalphabeta/CD19-depleted allogeneic hematopoietic cell transplantation. Findings and caveats that apply to the study as a whole: Over the following months the frequencies of hyperexpanded clones went down, and after one year T-cell counts and TCRbeta diversity were mostly credited to newly produced T cells. About two months after transplant, the apparently early recovery of alphabetaT-cell counts reportedly depended on just several hundred clones that had expanded rapidly and came from non-depleted graft cells. The high TCRbeta diversity at day 60 in some patients was ascribed to recipient T cells and intrathymic progenitors that had survived conditioning.

Libraries were built with PCR. Sequencing instrument: Illumina HiSeq 2500. TCR library preparation used molecular barcoding, with unique molecular identifiers applied to normalize quantification of the TCRbeta repertoire. TCRdb took the public reads, trimmed them with fastp at Q25, ran MiXCR for clone calling and kept in-frame beta chains. Entries are consolidated by CDR3 protein sequence, retaining the most common genes and DNA. For this sample there are some 300,000 distinct CDR3 sequences; roughly a tenth appear just once. Of the sample, approximately 7.6% falls within the top ten clones. What the treatment or condition label conveys for this sample: allogeneic hematopoietic cell transplantation with graft depleted of TCRalphabeta T cells and CD19 B cells. The children who served as transplant recipients had been given grafts of TCRalphabeta/CD19-depleted allogeneic hematopoietic cells. CDR1 and CDR2, looked up from the germline V gene (reference sequence), are DFQATT and SNEGSKA. The CDR3 numbers 18 residues from cysteine through phenylalanine. CDR3 DNA is the only sequence kept; it has 54 bases, read in frame from the first base. After removal of 0 bases from V and 5 bases from J, the junction retains 8 bases not matched to a gene.

Remarks on this clonotype: Its target antigen remains unknown. No per-base quality is available; no much larger clone lies one base away.

The clonotype was recovered from a boy less than two years old with acute myeloid leukemia, due to receive a stem cell transplant. The rearrangement combines TRBV20-1 with TRBJ2-1, and 15 junctional nucleotides match TRBD2. The source was PBMCs, collected before TCRalphabeta/CD19-depleted stem cell transplant. The DNA reads TGCAGTGCTAGAGATCCCCGGACTAGCGGGAGGGGTAACAATGAGCAGTTCTTC. The translation is CSARDPRTSGRGNNEQFF.